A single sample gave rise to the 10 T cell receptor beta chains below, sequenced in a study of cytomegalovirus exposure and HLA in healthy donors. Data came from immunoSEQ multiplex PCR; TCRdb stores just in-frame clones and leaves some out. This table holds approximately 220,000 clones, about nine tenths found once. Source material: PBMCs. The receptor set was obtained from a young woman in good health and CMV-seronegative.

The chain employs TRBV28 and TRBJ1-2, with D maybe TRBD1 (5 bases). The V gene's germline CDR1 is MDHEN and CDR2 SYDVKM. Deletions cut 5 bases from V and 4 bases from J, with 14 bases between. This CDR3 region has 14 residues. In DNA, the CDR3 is TGTGCCAGCAGTCTCTCGGGGGGTCTCTATGGCTACACCTTC. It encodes CASSLSGGLYGYTF.

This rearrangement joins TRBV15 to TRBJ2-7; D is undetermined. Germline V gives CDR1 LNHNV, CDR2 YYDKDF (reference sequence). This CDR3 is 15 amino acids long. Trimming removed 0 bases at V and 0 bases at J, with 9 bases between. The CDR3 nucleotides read TGTGCCACCAGCAGAGAACCGGCGGACTCCTACGAGCAGTACTTC. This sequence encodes CATSREPADSYEQYF.

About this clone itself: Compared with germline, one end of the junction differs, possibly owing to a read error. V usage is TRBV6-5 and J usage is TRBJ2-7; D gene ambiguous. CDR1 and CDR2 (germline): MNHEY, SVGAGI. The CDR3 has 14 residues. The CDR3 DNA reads TGTGCCAGCAGTTACTCGCGGTTTGAAGCAACGCTAGACTTC. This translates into CASSYSRFEATLDF.

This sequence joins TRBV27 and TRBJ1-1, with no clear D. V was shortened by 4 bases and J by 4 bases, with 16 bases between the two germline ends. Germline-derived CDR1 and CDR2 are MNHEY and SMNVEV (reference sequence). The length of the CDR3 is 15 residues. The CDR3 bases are TGTGCCAGCAGTTACTCGATTGCGGCGGGCACTGAAGCTTTCTTT. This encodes CASSYSIAAGTEAFF.

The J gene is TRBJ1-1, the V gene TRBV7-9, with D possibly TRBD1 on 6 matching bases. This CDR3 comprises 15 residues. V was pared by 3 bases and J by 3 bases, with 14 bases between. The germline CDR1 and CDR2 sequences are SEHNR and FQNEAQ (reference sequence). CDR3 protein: CASSFRRGSDTEAFF. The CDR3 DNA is TGTGCCAGCAGCTTTCGCAGGGGCTCGGACACTGAAGCTTTCTTT.

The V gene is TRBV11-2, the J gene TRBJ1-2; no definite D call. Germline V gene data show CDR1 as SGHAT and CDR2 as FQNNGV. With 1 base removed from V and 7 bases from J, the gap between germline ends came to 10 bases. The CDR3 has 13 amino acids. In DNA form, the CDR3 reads TGTGCCAGCAGCTTAGGAGGGTACGGTGGCTACACCTTC. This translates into CASSLGGYGGYTF.

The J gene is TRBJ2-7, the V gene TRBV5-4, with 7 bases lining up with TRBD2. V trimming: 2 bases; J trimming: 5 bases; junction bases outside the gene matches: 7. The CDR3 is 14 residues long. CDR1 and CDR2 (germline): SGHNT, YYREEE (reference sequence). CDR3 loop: CASSFGGRLDEQYF. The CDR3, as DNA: TGTGCCAGCAGCTTCGGGGGGAGACTCGACGAGCAGTACTTC.

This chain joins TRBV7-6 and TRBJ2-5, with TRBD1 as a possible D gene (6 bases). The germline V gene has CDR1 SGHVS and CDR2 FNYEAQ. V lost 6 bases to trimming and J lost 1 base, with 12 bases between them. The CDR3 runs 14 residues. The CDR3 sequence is CASSLQGTQETQYF. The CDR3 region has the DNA TGTGCCAGCAGTTTACAGGGAACCCAAGAGACCCAGTACTTC.

The CDR3 region is CASSSSRGRAEEKLFF. The CDR3 nucleotides are TGTGCCAGCAGCTCCTCAAGGGGCAGGGCGGAGGAAAAACTGTTTTTT. This sequence joins TRBV13 and TRBJ1-4; possible D gene TRBD1, 5 bases. Trimming shortened V by 4 bases and J by 8 bases, and 20 bases separated the two germline ends. This CDR3 is built from 16 residues. The germline V gene encodes CDR1 PRHDT and CDR2 FYEKMQ (reference sequence).

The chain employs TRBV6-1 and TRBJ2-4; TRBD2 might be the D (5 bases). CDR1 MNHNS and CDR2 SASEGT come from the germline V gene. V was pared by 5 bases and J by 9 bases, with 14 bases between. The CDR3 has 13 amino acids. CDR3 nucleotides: TGTGCCAGCAGTACCGCGGGCCCCCGCATTCAGTACTTC. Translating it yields CASSTAGPRIQYF.